Shown below are 23 T cell receptor beta chains from a single sample sequenced in a study of shared clonotypes between healthy human individuals. Libraries were prepared by immunoSEQ multiplex PCR; TCRdb keeps only in-frame clonotypes and omits some of them. The sample lists about 92,000 clones; roughly three quarters were seen once. Sequencing input: memory CD8+ T cells sorted from blood. The subset denotes: CD45RO+ cells pooled with CCR7-negative TemRA cells. The receptors come from a man aged 25-45 years in good health.

The J gene is TRBJ2-3, the V gene TRBV27, with a possible D match to TRBD1 (6 bases). The germline V gene encodes CDR1 MNHEY and CDR2 SMNVEV (reference sequence). The length of the CDR3 is 16 residues. V shed 5 bases and J shed 3 bases, with 18 bases lying between them. The DNA of the CDR3 is TGTGCCAGCAGTGAAAGGGACACGACAGCGACAGATACGCAGTATTTT. As protein: CASSERDTTATDTQYF.

This clone was picked up one time. The chain employs TRBV19 and TRBJ2-7; TRBD2 matches at 7 bases. The germline V gene has CDR1 LNHDA and CDR2 SQIVND (reference sequence). The length of the CDR3 is 15 residues. V dropped 5 bases and J dropped 3; count of bases not matched to a gene: 10. CDR3 coding DNA: TGTGCCAGTAGTCAGAACACCGGACTAGTCTACGAGCAGTACTTC. Protein sequence: CASSQNTGLVYEQYF.

The chain employs TRBV4-3 and TRBJ2-1; maybe TRBD1 (5 bases). Trimming stripped 6 bases from V and 0 bases from J, with 12 bases between. Germline V gives CDR1 LGHNA, CDR2 YSLEER. The CDR3 is 15 residues long. In DNA, the CDR3 is TGCGCCAGCAGACAGACAGAGAGCTCCTACAATGAGCAGTTCTTC. Its protein is CASRQTESSYNEQFF.

The J gene is TRBJ2-1, the V gene TRBV7-9; 10 bases align to TRBD2. The V segment lost 5 bases and the J segment 7 bases; nucleotides outside the gene matches: 2. Germline V lookup: CDR1 SEHNR, CDR2 FQNEAQ (reference sequence). There are 13 residues in the CDR3. DNA of the CDR3: TGTGCCAGCAGCATGGGACTAGCGAATGAGCAGTTCTTC. It encodes CASSMGLANEQFF.

The rearrangement uses TRBV25-1 and TRBJ1-4; D unclear. Germline V gives CDR1 MGHDK, CDR2 SYGVNS. Trimming pared 3 bases from V and 5 bases from J, leaving 13 bases between. The length of the CDR3 is 15 residues. CDR3 residues: CASSDTGLLNEKLFF. The CDR3 DNA follows: TGTGCCAGCAGTGATACCGGTCTTCTGAATGAAAAACTGTTTTTT. The full variable domain, completed using reference TRBV25-1 and TRBJ1-4, is EADIYQTPRYLVIGTGKKITLECSQTMGHDKMYWYQQDPGMELHLIHYSYGVNSTEKGDLSSESTVSRIRTEHFPLTLESARPSHTSQYLCASSDTGLLNEKLFFGSGTQLSVL.

This chain joins TRBV11-3 and TRBJ2-7; perhaps D is TRBD1 or TRBD2 (5 bases each). The V gene's germline CDR1 is SGHNT and CDR2 YENEEA. CDR3 size: 12 residues. V gave up 5 bases and J gave up 4 bases, with 9 bases separating them. CDR3 sequence reads: CASSAGGYEQYF. The DNA of the CDR3 is TGTGCCAGCAGCGCTGGGGGATACGAGCAGTACTTC.

The chain uses TRBV6-6 and TRBJ1-1, with D perhaps TRBD1 (6 bases). The CDR3 totals 14 residues. Deletions cut 2 bases from V and 4 bases from J, with 11 bases between. The germline V gene encodes CDR1 MNHNY and CDR2 SVGAGI (reference sequence). CDR3 in amino acids: CASSYMVGGTEAFF. CDR3 in DNA: TGTGCCAGCAGTTACATGGTAGGGGGCACTGAAGCTTTCTTT.

This clone was counted between two and nine times. The rearrangement links TRBV11-2 to TRBJ2-2, with 11 bases identical to TRBD1. The trim removed 5 bases at V and 3 bases at J, leaving 11 bases unmatched. There are 18 residues in the CDR3. Germline V lookup: CDR1 SGHAT, CDR2 FQNNGV. Written as DNA, the CDR3 is TGTGCCAGCAGCCTGTTACCGGGACAGGGGGTCGACACCGGGGAGCTGTTTTTT. Translation gives CASSLLPGQGVDTGELFF.

J is TRBJ2-1 and V is TRBV9, with 8 bases aligning to TRBD1. Germline V gene data show CDR1 as SGDLS and CDR2 as YYNGEE. CDR3 size: 15 residues. The ends lost 0 bases at V and 8 bases at J; junction bases unmatched: 7. CDR3 in amino acids: CASSVGFGQGYEQFF. The CDR3 DNA reads TGTGCCAGCAGCGTAGGGTTTGGACAGGGCTATGAGCAGTTCTTC.

This chain uses TRBV4-1 with TRBJ2-5; D is unclear. The CDR3 loop spans 13 amino acids. V gave up 3 bases and J gave up 0 bases, with 5 bases separating them. CDR1 is MGHRA and CDR2 is YSYEKL in the germline V gene. The CDR3 sequence is CASSQGYQETQYF. DNA of the CDR3: TGCGCCAGCAGCCAGGGGTACCAAGAGACCCAGTACTTC.

V and J are TRBV18 and TRBJ2-4, with unresolved D. Between the trimmed V and J ends, which lost 6 bases and 7 bases, there was a span of 22 bases. Germline V gives CDR1 KGHSH, CDR2 LQKENI. This CDR3 has 16 amino acids. Written as DNA, the CDR3 is TGTGCCAGCTCTCCCATCGCTGTATCCGCGATTAACATTCAGTACTTC. Translating it yields CASSPIAVSAINIQYF.

The chain is built from TRBV11-2 and TRBJ1-2; D not resolved. The CDR3 length is 13 residues. V was clipped by 5 bases and J by 4 bases, with 11 bases between them. Germline V lookup: CDR1 SGHAT, CDR2 FQNNGV. DNA of the CDR3: TGTGCCAGCAGCCCAGAGGCGGTCTATGGCTACACCTTC. It translates to CASSPEAVYGYTF.

The chain uses TRBV15 and TRBJ2-1, with TRBD2 identical over 10 bases. Germline loops: CDR1 LNHNV, CDR2 YYDKDF (reference sequence). V lost 2 bases to trimming and J lost 6 bases; unmatched junction nucleotides: 4. The CDR3 spans 15 residues. This CDR3 reads CATSRKGTSVNEQFF. The DNA for the CDR3 is TGTGCCACCAGCAGAAAAGGGACTAGCGTCAATGAGCAGTTCTTC.

The V gene is TRBV11-2, the J gene TRBJ2-1; TRBD2 matches at 11 bases. V was pared by 4 bases and J by 8 bases, with 7 bases of the junction left unmatched. The germline V gene has CDR1 SGHAT and CDR2 FQNNGV. The CDR3 covers 15 residues. The CDR3 is CASSSIAGGRDEQFF. The CDR3 coding sequence is TGTGCCAGCAGCTCGATAGCGGGAGGGAGGGATGAGCAGTTCTTC.

This clone has more than one count but fewer than ten. The chain recombines TRBV28 with TRBJ2-7; TRBD2 matches at 8 bases. V shed 4 bases, J shed 2 bases, and the junction held 13 bases outside the gene matches. The CDR3 runs to 17 residues. Germline CDR1 is MDHEN and CDR2 is SYDVKM. The CDR3 region is CASSSGRAGGVAYEQYF. The CDR3 DNA follows: TGTGCCAGCAGTTCTGGCAGGGCGGGGGGAGTAGCCTACGAGCAGTACTTC.

The rearrangement uses TRBV2 and TRBJ2-7; D uncertain. The CDR3 runs to 13 residues. Trimming pared 3 bases from V and 3 bases from J, leaving 9 bases between. Germline values: CDR1 SNHLY, CDR2 FYNNEI. CDR3 nucleotides: TGTGCCAGCAGTGAGGTCTCGGGCTACGAGCAGTACTTC. Its protein is CASSEVSGYEQYF.

The chain uses TRBV27 and TRBJ1-2; maybe TRBD1 (6 bases). The CDR3 loop spans 14 amino acids. Trimming took off 5 bases at V and 4 bases at J, with 14 bases between the two ends. Germline CDR1 is MNHEY and CDR2 is SMNVEV (reference sequence). The CDR3: CASSLGGGLYGYTF. CDR3 DNA: TGTGCCAGCAGTCTAGGGGGGGGGCTCTATGGCTACACCTTC.

In regard to this clone: It differs at one base from a far larger clone, so likely a read error. As DNA, the CDR3 is TGCAGTGCCTTCGGTGGCACCATATATTTT. Translation gives CSAFGGTIYF. J is TRBJ1-3 and V is TRBV20-1, with D hard to call. CDR1 and CDR2 (germline): DFQATT, SNEGSKA (reference sequence). The CDR3 has 10 residues. V lost 6 bases and J lost 9, with 9 bases in between.

CDR3 bases: TGTGCCAGCAGCTTGCGAGGGGAGAACACTGAAGCTTTCTTT. Translating gives CASSLRGENTEAFF. The V call is TRBV11-2, the J call TRBJ1-1, with a weak D call TRBD1 (5 bases). Germline V CDR1 and CDR2: SGHAT, FQNNGV. The CDR3 consists of 14 residues. V lost 3 bases and J lost 1, with 9 bases in between.

This chain uses TRBV10-3 with TRBJ2-1, with TRBD1 matching 8 bases. The junction had 0 bases not matched to a gene; V was cut back by 6 bases and J by 8 bases. Germline V CDR1 and CDR2: ENHRY, SYGVKD. The CDR3 consists of 11 residues. CDR3 residues: CAIRTGDEQFF. In DNA form, the CDR3 reads TGTGCCATCAGGACAGGGGATGAGCAGTTCTTC.

The genes are TRBV19 and TRBJ2-2, with D perhaps matching TRBD1 (5 bases). The CDR3 totals 14 residues. Germline-derived CDR1 and CDR2 are LNHDA and SQIVND (reference sequence). The V end was cut by 3 bases, the J end by 7 bases, with 12 bases between. The CDR3 loop reads CASSMWQGYGELFF. CDR3 DNA sequence: TGTGCCAGTAGTATGTGGCAGGGCTACGGGGAGCTGTTTTTT.

This clone was picked up a small number of times. The genes are TRBV27 and TRBJ1-5; D gene ambiguous. This CDR3 contains 13 residues. Trimming cost V 5 bases and J 0 bases, with 5 bases left between them. Germline assignment: CDR1 MNHEY and CDR2 SMNVEV (reference sequence). The CDR3 protein is CASSMYSNQPQHF. CDR3 nucleotide sequence: TGTGCCAGCAGTATGTATAGCAATCAGCCCCAGCATTTT.

J is TRBJ2-1 and V is TRBV28, with 10 bases that match TRBD2. Unmatched junction bases numbered 19, after V lost 7 bases and J lost 10 bases. This CDR3 has 17 amino acids. CDR1 is MDHEN, CDR2 SYDVKM, per germline. CDR3 sequence: CASTPLGQGLAGEEQFF. In DNA, the CDR3 is TGTGCCAGCACCCCGCTGGGTCAAGGGCTAGCGGGAGAAGAGCAGTTCTTC.